This T cell receptor (beta chain) is from a study of cytomegalovirus exposure and HLA in healthy donors. V was cut by 8 bases and J by 1 base, with 8 bases left in between. The CDR3 is 12 residues long. Germline assignment: CDR1 MNHNY and CDR2 SVGAGI (reference sequence). PCR used 60 Vbeta primers and 13 Jbeta primers. Repertoires were generated with immunoSEQ multiplex PCR, while TCRdb's copy carries only in-frame clones and drops some. Altogether about 180,000 clones are present, about 79% being singletons, with the ten largest covering 1.2%. This clone was detected a few times. This receptor was obtained from a girl aged 2-10 years in good health and CMV-seropositive. The chain uses TRBV6-6 and TRBJ1-2, with D uncertain. Sequences were obtained from PBMCs. This CDR3 is CASFPHNYGYTF. The CDR3, as DNA: TGTGCCAGCTTTCCCCATAACTATGGCTACACCTTC.